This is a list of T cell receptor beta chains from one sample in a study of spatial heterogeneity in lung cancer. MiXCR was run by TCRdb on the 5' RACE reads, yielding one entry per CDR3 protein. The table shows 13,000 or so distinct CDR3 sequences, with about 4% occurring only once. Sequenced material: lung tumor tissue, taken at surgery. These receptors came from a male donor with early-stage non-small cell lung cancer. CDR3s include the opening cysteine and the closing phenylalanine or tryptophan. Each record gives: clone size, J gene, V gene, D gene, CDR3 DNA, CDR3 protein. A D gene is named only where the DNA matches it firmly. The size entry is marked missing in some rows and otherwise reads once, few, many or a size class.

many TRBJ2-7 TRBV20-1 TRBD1 TGCAGTGCTGGAGGAACCGGAGACAGGGGGCAAGACGAGCAGTACTTC CSAGGTGDRGQDEQYF
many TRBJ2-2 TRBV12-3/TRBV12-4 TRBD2 TGTGCCAGCACCCTACTAGCGGGAAGGACCGGGGAGCTGTTTTTT CASTLLAGRTGELFF
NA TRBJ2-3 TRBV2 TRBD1 TGTGCCAGCAGTGAACCGACAGGGGGCGTTCAGTATTTT CASSEPTGGVQYF
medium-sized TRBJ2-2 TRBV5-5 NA TGTGCCAGCAGCTTAGTAGCAGGAGCGAACACCGGGGAGCTGTTTTTT CASSLVAGANTGELFF
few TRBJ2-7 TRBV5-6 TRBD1 TGTGCCAGCAGCTTGTTCGACAGGGTTGGCGAGCAGTACTTC CASSLFDRVGEQYF
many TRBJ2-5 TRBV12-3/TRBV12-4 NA TGTGCCAGCAGTTTAAGCCAGGGCCCTAGGGAGACCCAGTACTTC CASSLSQGPRETQYF
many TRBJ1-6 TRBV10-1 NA TGCGCCAGCAGTGACGAGGGCCCGAAAGCTAATTCACCCCTCCACTTT CASSDEGPKANSPLHF
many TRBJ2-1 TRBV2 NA TGTGCCAGCAGCCGGGAGGGGGCGAATGAGCAGTTCTTC CASSREGANEQFF
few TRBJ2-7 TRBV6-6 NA TGTGCCATCTCCAGGGCGGGTGGGGAGCAGTACTTC CAISRAGGEQYF
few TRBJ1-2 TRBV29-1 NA TGCAGCGTTGAGAGGCAGTGGTCCTATGGCTACACCTTC CSVERQWSYGYTF
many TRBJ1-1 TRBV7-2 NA TGTGCCAGCAATCGGGGGGGCACTGAAGCTTTCTTT CASNRGGTEAFF
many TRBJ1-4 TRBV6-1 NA TGTGCCAGCACCCCGACAGAGAATGAAAAACTGTTTTTT CASTPTENEKLFF
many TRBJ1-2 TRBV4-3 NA TGCGCCAGCAGCCAAGATTTTGTACAGTCCCCCCTCTATGGCTACACCTTC CASSQDFVQSPLYGYTF
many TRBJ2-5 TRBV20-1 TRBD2 TGCAGTGCAACGACTAGCGGGAGTGAGACCCAGTACTTC CSATTSGSETQYF
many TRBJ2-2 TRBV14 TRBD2 TGTGCCAGCAGCGCGTCTCCCGGGGGGGCCACCGGGGAGCTGTTTTTT CASSASPGGATGELFF
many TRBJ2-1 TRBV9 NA TGTGCCAGCAGCGTAGCCCCGCAGGGTCAATCCTACAATGAGCAGTTCTTC CASSVAPQGQSYNEQFF
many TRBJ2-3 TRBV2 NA TGTGCCTGGGGGGGGCTTACGCAGTATTTT CAWGGLTQYF
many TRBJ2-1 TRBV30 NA TGTGCCTGGAGTGTCGGCAGTTTCCCCTTGGATGAGCAGTTCTTC CAWSVGSFPLDEQFF
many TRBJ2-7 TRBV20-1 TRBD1 TGCAGTGCTTGGACAGGGGGCTACGAGCAGTACTTC CSAWTGGYEQYF
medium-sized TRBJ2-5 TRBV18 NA TGTGCCAGCTCAGACAATCAAGAGACCCAGTACTTC CASSDNQETQYF
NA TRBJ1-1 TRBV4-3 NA TGCGCCAGCAGCCAAGCGTGGACAGTGAACACTGAAGCTTTCTTT CASSQAWTVNTEAFF
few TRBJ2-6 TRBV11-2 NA TGTGCCAGCAGCTTAGAAGGGGAGCTAACTTCTGGGGCCAACGTCCTGACTTTC CASSLEGELTSGANVLTF
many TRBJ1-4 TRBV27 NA TGTGCCAGCAGTTTATCCGTTTTCCGGGGCCGTATGGGTAAACTGTTTTTT CASSLSVFRGRMGKLFF